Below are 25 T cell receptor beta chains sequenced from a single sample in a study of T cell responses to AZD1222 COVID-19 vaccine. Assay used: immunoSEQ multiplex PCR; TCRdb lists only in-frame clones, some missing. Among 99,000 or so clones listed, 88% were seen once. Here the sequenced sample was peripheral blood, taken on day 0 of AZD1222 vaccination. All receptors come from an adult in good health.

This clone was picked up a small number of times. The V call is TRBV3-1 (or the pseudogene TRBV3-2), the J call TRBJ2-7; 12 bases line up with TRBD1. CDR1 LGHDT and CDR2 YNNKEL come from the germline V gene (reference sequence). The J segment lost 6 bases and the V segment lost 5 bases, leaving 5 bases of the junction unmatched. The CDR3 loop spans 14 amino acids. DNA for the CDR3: TGTGCCAGCAGCTTGGGACAGGGGGCCGTCGAGCAGTACTTC. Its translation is CASSLGQGAVEQYF.

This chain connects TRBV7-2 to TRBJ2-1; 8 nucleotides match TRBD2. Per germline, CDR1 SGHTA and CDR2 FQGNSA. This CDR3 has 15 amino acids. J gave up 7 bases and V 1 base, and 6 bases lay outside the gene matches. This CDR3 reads CASSLVGTRGNEQFF. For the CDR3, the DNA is TGTGCCAGCAGCTTAGTGGGGACTAGGGGGAATGAGCAGTTCTTC.

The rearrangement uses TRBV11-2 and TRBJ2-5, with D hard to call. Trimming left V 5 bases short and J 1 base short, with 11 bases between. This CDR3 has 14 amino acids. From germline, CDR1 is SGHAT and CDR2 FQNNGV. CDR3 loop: CASSPRTGQETQYF. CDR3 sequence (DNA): TGTGCCAGCAGCCCCCGTACCGGCCAAGAGACCCAGTACTTC.

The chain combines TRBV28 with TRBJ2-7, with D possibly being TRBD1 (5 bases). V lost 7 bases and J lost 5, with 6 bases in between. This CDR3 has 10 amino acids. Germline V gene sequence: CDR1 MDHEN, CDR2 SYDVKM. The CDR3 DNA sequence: TGTGCCAGCAAGGGGAACGAGCAGTACTTC. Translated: CASKGNEQYF.

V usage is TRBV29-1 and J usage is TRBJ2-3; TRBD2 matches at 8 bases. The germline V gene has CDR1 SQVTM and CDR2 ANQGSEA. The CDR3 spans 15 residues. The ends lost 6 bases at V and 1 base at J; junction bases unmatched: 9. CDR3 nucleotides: TGCAGCGTCTTAGGGCTAGCGGGCCGCACAGATACGCAGTATTTT. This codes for CSVLGLAGRTDTQYF.

CDR3 in amino acids: CASSGDGLTNEKLFF. CDR3 coding DNA: TGTGCCAGCAGTGGGGACGGCCTAACTAATGAAAAACTGTTTTTT. V usage is TRBV2 and J usage is TRBJ1-4; D perhaps matches TRBD1 (5 bases). Germline V lookup: CDR1 SNHLY, CDR2 FYNNEI. CDR3 size: 15 residues. Trimming took off 4 bases at V and 1 base at J, with 10 bases between the two ends.

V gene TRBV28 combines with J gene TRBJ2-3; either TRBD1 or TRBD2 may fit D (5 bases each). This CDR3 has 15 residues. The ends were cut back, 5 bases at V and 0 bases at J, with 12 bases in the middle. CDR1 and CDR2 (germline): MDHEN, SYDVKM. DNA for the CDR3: TGTGCCAGCAGTCCCAGGGACCGTAGCACAGATACGCAGTATTTT. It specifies CASSPRDRSTDTQYF.

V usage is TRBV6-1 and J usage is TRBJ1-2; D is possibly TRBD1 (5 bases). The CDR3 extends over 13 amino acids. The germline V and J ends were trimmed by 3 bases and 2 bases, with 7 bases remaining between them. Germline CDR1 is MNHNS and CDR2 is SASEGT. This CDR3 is CASSDRQNYGYTF. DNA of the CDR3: TGTGCCAGCAGTGATAGACAGAACTATGGCTACACCTTC.

This chain's CDR3 is CAWSLGTNSPLHF. In DNA form, the CDR3 reads TGTGCCTGGAGTCTCGGAACTAATTCACCCCTCCACTTT. The chain carries TRBV30 and TRBJ1-6; no reliable D call. V was pared by 2 bases and J by 6 bases, with 8 bases between. CDR1 and CDR2 from the germline V gene are GTSNPN and SVGIG (reference sequence). The CDR3 is made up of 13 amino acids.

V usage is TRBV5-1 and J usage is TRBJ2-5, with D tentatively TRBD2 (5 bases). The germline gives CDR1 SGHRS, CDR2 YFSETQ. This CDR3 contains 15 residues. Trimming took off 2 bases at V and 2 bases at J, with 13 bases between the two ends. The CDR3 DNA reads TGCGCCAGCAGCTTCTCTAGAGCGGTACAAGAGACCCAGTACTTC. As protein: CASSFSRAVQETQYF.

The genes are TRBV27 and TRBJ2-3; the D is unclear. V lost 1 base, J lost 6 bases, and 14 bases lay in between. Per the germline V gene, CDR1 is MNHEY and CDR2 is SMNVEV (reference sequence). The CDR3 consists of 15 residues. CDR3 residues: CASSLFSRPGDTQYF. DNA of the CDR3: TGTGCCAGCAGTTTATTTAGCAGACCGGGCGATACGCAGTATTTT.

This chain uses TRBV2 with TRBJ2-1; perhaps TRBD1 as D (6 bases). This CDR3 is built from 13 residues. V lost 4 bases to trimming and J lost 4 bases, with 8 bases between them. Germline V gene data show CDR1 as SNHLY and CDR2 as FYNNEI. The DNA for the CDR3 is TGTGCCAGCAGTGGGGGGCGATACAATGAGCAGTTCTTC. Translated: CASSGGRYNEQFF. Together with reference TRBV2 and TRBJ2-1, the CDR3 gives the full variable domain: EPEVTQTPSHQVTQMGQEVILRCVPISNHLYFYWYRQILGQKVEFLVSFYNNEISEKSEIFDDQFSVERPDGSNFTLKIRSTKLEDSAMYFCASSGGRYNEQFFGPGTRLTVL.

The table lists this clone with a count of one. The CDR3: CAISEGDQAFF. For the CDR3, the DNA is TGTGCCATCAGTGAGGGGGACCAAGCTTTCTTT. V and J are TRBV10-3 and TRBJ1-1, with TRBD1 as a possible D gene (5 bases). The germline gives CDR1 ENHRY, CDR2 SYGVKD. The CDR3 runs to 11 residues. Trimming removed 2 bases from V and 9 bases from J, with 7 bases in between.

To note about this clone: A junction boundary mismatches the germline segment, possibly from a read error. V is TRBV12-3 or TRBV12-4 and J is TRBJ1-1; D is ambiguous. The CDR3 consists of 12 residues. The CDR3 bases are TGTGCCAGCAATTTAGTGAACACTGAAGCTTTCTTT. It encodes CASNLVNTEAFF.

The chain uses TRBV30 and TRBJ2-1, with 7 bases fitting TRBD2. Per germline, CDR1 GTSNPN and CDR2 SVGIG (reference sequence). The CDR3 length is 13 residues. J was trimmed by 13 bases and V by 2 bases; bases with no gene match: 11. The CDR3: CAWSRSGTLGQFF. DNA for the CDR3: TGTGCCTGGAGTCGGAGCGGGACCCTTGGCCAGTTCTTC.

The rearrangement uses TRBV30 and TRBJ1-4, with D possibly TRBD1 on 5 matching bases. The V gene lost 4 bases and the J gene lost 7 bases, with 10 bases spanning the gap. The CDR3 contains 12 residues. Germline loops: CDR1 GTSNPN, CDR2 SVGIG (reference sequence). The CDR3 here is CAWTRESEKLFF. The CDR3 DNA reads TGTGCCTGGACCAGGGAGAGTGAAAAACTGTTTTTT.

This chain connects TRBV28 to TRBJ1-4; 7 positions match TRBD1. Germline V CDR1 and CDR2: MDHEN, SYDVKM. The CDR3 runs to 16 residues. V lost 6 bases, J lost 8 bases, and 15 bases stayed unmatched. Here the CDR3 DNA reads TGTGCCAGCAGCCCTACCCGACAGGGATGGGGCGAAAAACTGTTTTTT. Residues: CASSPTRQGWGEKLFF.

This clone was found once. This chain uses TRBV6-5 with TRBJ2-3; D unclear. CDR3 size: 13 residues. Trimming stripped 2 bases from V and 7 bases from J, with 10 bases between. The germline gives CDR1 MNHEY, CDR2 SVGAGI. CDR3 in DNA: TGTGCCAGCAGTTACGGTTTCCTAAATACGCAGTATTTT. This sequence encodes CASSYGFLNTQYF.

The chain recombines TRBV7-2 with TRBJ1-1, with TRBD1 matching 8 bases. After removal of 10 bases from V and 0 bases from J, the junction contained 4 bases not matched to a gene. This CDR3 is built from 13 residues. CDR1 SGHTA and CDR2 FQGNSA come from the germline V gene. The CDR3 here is CATATGVNTEAFF. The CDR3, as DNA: TGTGCCACCGCGACAGGGGTGAACACTGAAGCTTTCTTT. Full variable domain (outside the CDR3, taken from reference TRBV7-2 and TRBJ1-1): GAGVSQSPSNKVTEKGKDVELRCDPISGHTALYWYRQSLGQGLEFLIYFQGNSAPDKSGLPSDRFSAERTGGSVSTLTIQRTQQEDSAVYLCATATGVNTEAFFGQGTRLTVV.

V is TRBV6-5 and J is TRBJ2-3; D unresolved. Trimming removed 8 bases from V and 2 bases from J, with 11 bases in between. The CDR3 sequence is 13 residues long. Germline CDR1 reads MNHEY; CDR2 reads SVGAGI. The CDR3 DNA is TGTGCCAGCTGCCTGACGGACACAGATACGCAGTATTTT. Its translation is CASCLTDTDTQYF.

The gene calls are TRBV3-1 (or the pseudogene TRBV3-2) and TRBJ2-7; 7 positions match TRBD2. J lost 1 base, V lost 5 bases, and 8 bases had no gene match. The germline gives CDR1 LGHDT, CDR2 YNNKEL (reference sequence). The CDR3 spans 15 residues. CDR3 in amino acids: CASSFAASGSYEQYF. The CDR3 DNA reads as TGTGCCAGCAGCTTTGCGGCTAGCGGTTCCTACGAGCAGTACTTC.

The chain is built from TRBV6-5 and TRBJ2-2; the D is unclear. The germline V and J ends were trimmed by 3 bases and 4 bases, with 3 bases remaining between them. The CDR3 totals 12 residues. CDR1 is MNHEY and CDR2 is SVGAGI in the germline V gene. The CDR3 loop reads CASSYPTGELFF. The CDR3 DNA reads TGTGCCAGCAGTTATCCCACCGGGGAGCTGTTTTTT.

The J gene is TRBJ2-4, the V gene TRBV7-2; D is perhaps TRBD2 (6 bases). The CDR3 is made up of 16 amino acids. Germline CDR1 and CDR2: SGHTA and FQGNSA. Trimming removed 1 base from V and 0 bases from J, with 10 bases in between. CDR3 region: CASSLEVGLAKNIQYF. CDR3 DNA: TGTGCCAGCAGCTTAGAGGTGGGACTAGCCAAAAACATTCAGTACTTC. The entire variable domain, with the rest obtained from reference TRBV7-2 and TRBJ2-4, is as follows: GAGVSQSPSNKVTEKGKDVELRCDPISGHTALYWYRQSLGQGLEFLIYFQGNSAPDKSGLPSDRFSAERTGGSVSTLTIQRTQQEDSAVYLCASSLEVGLAKNIQYFGAGTRLSVL.

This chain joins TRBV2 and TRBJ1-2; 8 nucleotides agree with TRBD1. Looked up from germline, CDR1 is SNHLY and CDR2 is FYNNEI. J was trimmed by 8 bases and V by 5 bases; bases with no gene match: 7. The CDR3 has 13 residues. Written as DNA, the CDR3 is TGTGCCAGCAGTTCCGGACAGGGCGGCGGCTACACCTTC. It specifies CASSSGQGGGYTF. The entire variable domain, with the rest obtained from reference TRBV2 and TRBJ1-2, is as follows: EPEVTQTPSHQVTQMGQEVILRCVPISNHLYFYWYRQILGQKVEFLVSFYNNEISEKSEIFDDQFSVERPDGSNFTLKIRSTKLEDSAMYFCASSSGQGGGYTFGSGTRLTVV.

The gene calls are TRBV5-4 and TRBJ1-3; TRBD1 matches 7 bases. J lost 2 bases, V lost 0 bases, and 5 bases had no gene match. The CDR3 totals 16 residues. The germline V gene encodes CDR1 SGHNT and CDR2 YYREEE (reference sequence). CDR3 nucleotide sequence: TGTGCCAGCAGCTTGGAAGGGGGCGCGGCTGGAAACACCATATATTTT. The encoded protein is CASSLEGGAAGNTIYF.